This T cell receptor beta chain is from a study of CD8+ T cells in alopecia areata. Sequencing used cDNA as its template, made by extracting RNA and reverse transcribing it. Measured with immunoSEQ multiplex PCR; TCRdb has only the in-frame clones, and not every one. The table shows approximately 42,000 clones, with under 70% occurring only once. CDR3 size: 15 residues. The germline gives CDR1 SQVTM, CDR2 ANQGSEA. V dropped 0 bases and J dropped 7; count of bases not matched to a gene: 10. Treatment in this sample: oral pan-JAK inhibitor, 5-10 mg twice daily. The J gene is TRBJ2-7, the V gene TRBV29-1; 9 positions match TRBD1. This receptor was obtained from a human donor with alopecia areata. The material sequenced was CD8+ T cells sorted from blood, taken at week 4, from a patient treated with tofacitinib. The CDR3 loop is CSVEDLRTGVSEQYF. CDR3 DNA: TGCAGCGTTGAAGATCTACGGACAGGGGTTAGTGAGCAGTACTTC.